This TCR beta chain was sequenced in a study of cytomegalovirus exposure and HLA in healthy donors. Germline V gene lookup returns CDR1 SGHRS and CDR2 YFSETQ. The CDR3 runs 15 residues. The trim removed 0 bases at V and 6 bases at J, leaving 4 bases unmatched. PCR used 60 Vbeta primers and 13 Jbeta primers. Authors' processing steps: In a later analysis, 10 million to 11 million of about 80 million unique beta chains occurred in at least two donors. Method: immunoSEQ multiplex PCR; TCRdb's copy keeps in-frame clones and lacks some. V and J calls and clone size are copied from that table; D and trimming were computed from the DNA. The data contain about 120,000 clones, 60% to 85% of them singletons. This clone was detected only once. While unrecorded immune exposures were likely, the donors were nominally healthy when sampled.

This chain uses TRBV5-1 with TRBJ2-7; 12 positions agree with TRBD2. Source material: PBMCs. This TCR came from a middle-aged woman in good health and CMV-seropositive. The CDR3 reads CASSLALAGGREQYF. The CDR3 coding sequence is TGCGCCAGCAGCTTGGCGCTAGCGGGAGGGCGCGAGCAGTACTTC.